This TCR beta chain was obtained from a study of blood T cell repertoires in COVID-19. Across the study: Acute-phase and convalescent COVID-19 samples originated in the United States, Italy and Spain.

Authors' methods: Scientists estimated how many nucleated cells there were by amplifying reference gene primers. Clones were sequenced by immunoSEQ multiplex PCR, and TCRdb holds only the in-frame ones, with some missing. Clone size and the V and J calls come from that table; the DNA yielded D and trimming. The data contain a few hundred thousand clones, about 90% of them seen just once; the ten biggest clones take up roughly 6%. Enrollment of patients from Seattle took place during active infection, with longitudinal follow-up. V dropped 5 bases and J dropped 6; count of bases not matched to a gene: 7. The germline V gene encodes CDR1 WSHSY and CDR2 SAAADI. The CDR3 contains 14 residues.

The clonotype comes from a woman aged 45-65 years with COVID-19, enrolled during active disease. The chain recombines TRBV10-2 with TRBJ2-1; 7 bases fit TRBD2. What was sequenced was peripheral blood. DNA of the CDR3: TGCGCCAGCAGTCCTAGCGGCATCGCCAATGAGCAGTTCTTC. Its translation is CASSPSGIANEQFF.